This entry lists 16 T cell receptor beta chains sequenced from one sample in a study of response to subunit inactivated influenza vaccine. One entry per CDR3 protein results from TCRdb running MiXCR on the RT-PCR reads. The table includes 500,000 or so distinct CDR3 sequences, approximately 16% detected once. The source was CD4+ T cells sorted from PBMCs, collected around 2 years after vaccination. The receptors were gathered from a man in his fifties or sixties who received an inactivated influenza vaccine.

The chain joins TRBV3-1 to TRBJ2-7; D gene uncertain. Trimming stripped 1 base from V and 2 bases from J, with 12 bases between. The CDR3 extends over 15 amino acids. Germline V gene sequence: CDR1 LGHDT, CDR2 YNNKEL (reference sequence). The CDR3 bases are TGTGCCAGCAGCCAAGGTCAGAGCGCAACCTACGAGCAGTACTTC. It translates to CASSQGQSATYEQYF.

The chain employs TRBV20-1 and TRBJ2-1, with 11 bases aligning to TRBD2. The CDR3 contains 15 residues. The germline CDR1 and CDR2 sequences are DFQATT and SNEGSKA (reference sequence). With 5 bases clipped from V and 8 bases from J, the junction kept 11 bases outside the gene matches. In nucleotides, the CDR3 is TGCAGTGCTTCATCCTTAGCGGGAGGGTCTTATGAGCAGTTCTTC. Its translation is CSASSLAGGSYEQFF.

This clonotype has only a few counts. The CDR3 coding sequence is TGCGCCAGCAGCCAAGGACAGGCAGGTCACACCGGGGAGCTGTTTTTT. Amino acids: CASSQGQAGHTGELFF. The genes are TRBV4-1 and TRBJ2-2; possible D gene TRBD1, 6 bases. Deletions cut 1 base from V and 3 bases from J, with 12 bases between. Germline assignment: CDR1 MGHRA and CDR2 YSYEKL. This CDR3 spans 16 amino acids.

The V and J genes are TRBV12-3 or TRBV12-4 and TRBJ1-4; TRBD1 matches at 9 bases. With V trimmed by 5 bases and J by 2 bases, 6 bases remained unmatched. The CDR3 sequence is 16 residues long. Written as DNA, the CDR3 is TGTGCCAGCAGTCAGGGGACAGGGCTCACTAATGAAAAACTGTTTTTT. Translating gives CASSQGTGLTNEKLFF.

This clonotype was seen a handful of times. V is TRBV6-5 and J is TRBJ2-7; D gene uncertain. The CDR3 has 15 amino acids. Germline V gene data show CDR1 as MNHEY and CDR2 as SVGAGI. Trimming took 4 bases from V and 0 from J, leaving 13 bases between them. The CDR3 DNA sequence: TGTGCCAGCAGTTGGGTCTATGAATACTCCTACGAGCAGTACTTC. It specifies CASSWVYEYSYEQYF.

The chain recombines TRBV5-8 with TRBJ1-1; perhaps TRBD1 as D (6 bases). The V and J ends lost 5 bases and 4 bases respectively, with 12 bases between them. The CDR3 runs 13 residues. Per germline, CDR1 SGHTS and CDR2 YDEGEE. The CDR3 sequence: CASRPGEATEAFF. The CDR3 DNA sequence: TGTGCCAGCAGACCAGGGGAGGCCACTGAAGCTTTCTTT.

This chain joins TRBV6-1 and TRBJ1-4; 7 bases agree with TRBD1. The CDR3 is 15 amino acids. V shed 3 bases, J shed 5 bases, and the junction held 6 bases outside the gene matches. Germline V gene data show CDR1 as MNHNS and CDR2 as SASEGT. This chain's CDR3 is CASSERTGANEKLFF. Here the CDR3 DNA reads TGTGCCAGCAGTGAGCGGACAGGCGCCAATGAAAAACTGTTTTTT.

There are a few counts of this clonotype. DNA for the CDR3: TGTGCCATCGCGTCGAGGGGCACAGATACGCAGTATTTT. This gives the protein CAIASRGTDTQYF. The chain recombines TRBV10-3 with TRBJ2-3; tentatively, D is TRBD2 (5 bases). CDR1 is ENHRY and CDR2 is SYGVKD in the germline V gene. V lost 8 bases and J lost 1, with 10 bases in between. CDR3 length: 13 residues.

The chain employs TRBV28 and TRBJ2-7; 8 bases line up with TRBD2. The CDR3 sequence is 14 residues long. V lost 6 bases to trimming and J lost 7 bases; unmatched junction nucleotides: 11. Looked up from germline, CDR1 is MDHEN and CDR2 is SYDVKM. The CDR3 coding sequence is TGTGCCAGCAGGAGCGGGAGTACTTTGAGGGAGCAGTACTTC. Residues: CASRSGSTLREQYF.

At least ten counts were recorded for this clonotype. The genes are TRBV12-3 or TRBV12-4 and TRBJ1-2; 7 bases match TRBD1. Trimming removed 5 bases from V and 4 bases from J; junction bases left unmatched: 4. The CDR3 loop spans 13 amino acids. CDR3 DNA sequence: TGTGCCAGCAGTCCACAGGGGACCTATGGCTACACCTTC. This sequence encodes CASSPQGTYGYTF.

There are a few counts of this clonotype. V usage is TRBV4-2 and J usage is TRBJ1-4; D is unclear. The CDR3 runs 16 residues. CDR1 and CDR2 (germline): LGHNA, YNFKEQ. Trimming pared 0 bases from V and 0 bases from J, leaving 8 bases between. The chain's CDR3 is CASSQDLDATNEKLFF. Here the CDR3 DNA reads TGTGCCAGCAGCCAAGATTTGGATGCAACTAATGAAAAACTGTTTTTT.

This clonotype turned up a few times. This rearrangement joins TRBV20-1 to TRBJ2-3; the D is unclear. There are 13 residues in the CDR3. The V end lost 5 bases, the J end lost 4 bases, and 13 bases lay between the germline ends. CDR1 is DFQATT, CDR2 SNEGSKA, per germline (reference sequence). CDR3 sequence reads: CSAPKPAADTQYF. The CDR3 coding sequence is TGCAGTGCTCCCAAACCGGCGGCAGATACGCAGTATTTT.

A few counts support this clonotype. The chain's CDR3 is CASSQPGQQETQYF. DNA for the CDR3: TGTGCCAGCAGCCAACCGGGACAGCAAGAGACCCAGTACTTC. The V and J genes are TRBV3-1 and TRBJ2-5; TRBD1 matches 7 bases. The CDR3 has 14 amino acids. V lost 2 bases, J lost 2 bases, and 2 bases stayed unmatched. Germline V CDR1 and CDR2: LGHDT, YNNKEL (reference sequence).

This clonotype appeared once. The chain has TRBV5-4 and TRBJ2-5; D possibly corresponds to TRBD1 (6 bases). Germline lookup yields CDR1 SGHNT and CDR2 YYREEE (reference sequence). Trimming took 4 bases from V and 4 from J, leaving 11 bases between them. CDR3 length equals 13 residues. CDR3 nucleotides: TGTGCCAGCAGCCGGCGACAGGCAGAGACCCAGTACTTC. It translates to CASSRRQAETQYF.

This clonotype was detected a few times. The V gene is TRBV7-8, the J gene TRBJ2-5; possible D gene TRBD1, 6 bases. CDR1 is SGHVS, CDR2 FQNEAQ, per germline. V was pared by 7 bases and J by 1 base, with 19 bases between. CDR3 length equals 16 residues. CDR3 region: CASTSALGAGQETQYF. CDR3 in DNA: TGTGCCAGCACCTCCGCCCTGGGGGCGGGCCAAGAGACCCAGTACTTC.

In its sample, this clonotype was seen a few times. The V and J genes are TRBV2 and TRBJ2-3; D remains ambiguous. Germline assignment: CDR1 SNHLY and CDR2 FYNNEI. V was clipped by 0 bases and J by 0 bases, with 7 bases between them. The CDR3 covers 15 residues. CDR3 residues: CASSEASTSTDTQYF. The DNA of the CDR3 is TGTGCCAGCAGTGAAGCAAGTACTAGCACAGATACGCAGTATTTT. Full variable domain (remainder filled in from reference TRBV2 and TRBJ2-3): EPEVTQTPSHQVTQMGQEVILRCVPISNHLYFYWYRQILGQKVEFLVSFYNNEISEKSEIFDDQFSVERPDGSNFTLKIRSTKLEDSAMYFCASSEASTSTDTQYFGPGTRLTVL.